This T cell receptor beta chain was sequenced for a study of technical replicates of blood from several donors. Notes on this clone: The junction differs from germline at one of its ends, possibly a read error.

Germline loops: CDR1 MRHNA, CDR2 SNTAGT. The CDR3 contains 18 residues. Libraries were prepared by immunoSEQ multiplex PCR; TCRdb keeps only in-frame clonotypes and omits some of them. The sample lists approximately 78,000 clones, about 95% occurring once. This TCR was sampled from a human donor in good health. Specimen: T cells isolated from PBMCs. V gene TRBV6-4 combines with J gene TRBJ2-2, with D possibly TRBD2 on 5 matching bases. CDR3: CASIDVRPLRDQRGELFF. CDR3 in DNA: TGTGCCAGCATTGACGTTAGACCCCTTAGAGATCAGCGGGGGGAGCTGTTTTTT.